Presented here are 24 T cell receptor beta chains from one specimen sequenced in a study of T cells in Graves' hyperthyroidism and ophthalmopathy. Authors of the study amplified TCR beta CDR3 regions from RNA transcripts. When the TCR CDR3 underwent first-round RT-PCR, the HTBI primer set was used. TCRdb reanalysed the multiplex PCR reads using MiXCR and keeps one entry per CDR3 protein. The data hold about 620,000 distinct CDR3 sequences, with about 16% observed a single time. Sequenced sample: blood. Source of these receptors: a woman in her 30s with Graves' hyperthyroidism.

This clonotype was observed a handful of times. The gene calls are TRBV30 and TRBJ2-1; no definite D call. The CDR3 sequence is 15 residues long. The ends were cut back, 4 bases at V and 2 bases at J, with 15 bases in the middle. Germline CDR1 reads GTSNPN; CDR2 reads SVGIG (reference sequence). CDR3 residues: CAWKFPGGAYNEQFF. In DNA, the CDR3 is TGTGCCTGGAAATTCCCGGGCGGAGCCTACAATGAGCAGTTCTTC.

This clonotype was seen many times. The V call is TRBV11-3, the J call TRBJ2-1; the match to TRBD2 covers 8 bases. Germline trimming cut 0 bases from V and 5 bases from J; bases unmatched to any gene: 6. The CDR3 runs to 16 residues. Germline V CDR1 and CDR2: SGHNT, YENEEA. DNA for the CDR3: TGTGCCAGCAGCTTAGAAGCGGGAGCTACACACAATGAGCAGTTCTTC. Residues: CASSLEAGATHNEQFF.

This clonotype has at least ten counts. The DNA of the CDR3 is TGTGCCAGCAGCACGGGGAGGGGGCGAAACAATGAGCAGTTCTTC. This sequence encodes CASSTGRGRNNEQFF. The J gene is TRBJ2-1, the V gene TRBV3-1; either TRBD1 or TRBD2 may supply D (7 bases each). The CDR3 is 15 residues long. Trimming shortened V by 5 bases and J by 5 bases, and 16 bases separated the two germline ends. Per germline, CDR1 LGHDT and CDR2 YNNKEL (reference sequence).

This rearrangement joins TRBV5-6 to TRBJ2-1; 15 nucleotides line up with TRBD2. V dropped 5 bases and J dropped 9; count of bases not matched to a gene: 3. CDR3 length: 14 amino acids. The germline V gene encodes CDR1 SGHDT and CDR2 YYEEEE. The CDR3 is CASSGLAGGSEQFF. CDR3 nucleotides: TGTGCCAGCAGTGGACTAGCGGGAGGGAGTGAGCAGTTCTTC.

In this sample, this clonotype turned up many times. The chain joins TRBV12-3 or TRBV12-4 to TRBJ1-1, with D unresolved. This CDR3 is built from 11 residues. Trimming took 6 bases from V and 5 from J, leaving 7 bases between them. As DNA, the CDR3 is TGTGCCAGCAGGCAAAGGACTGAAGCTTTCTTT. Its protein product is CASRQRTEAFF.

This clonotype appeared many times. The V and J genes are TRBV6-1 and TRBJ2-3, with D possibly matching TRBD2 (6 bases). CDR1 and CDR2 from the germline V gene are MNHNS and SASEGT. CDR3 size: 13 residues. Trimming removed 9 bases at V and 0 bases at J, with 10 bases between. The CDR3 DNA is TGTGCCAGAGCGGAGGGGAGCACAGATACGCAGTATTTT. Its translation is CARAEGSTDTQYF.

This clonotype has a count of ten or more. V usage is TRBV5-6 and J usage is TRBJ2-1, with a weak D call TRBD2 (5 bases). CDR1 is SGHDT, CDR2 YYEEEE, per germline. V lost 3 bases and J 10 bases, leaving 11 bases between the germline ends. This CDR3 is 12 amino acids long. CDR3 bases: TGTGCCAGCAGCTCTGGACTGTTCGAGCAGTTCTTC. It specifies CASSSGLFEQFF.

This clonotype was seen only a few times. The V and J genes are TRBV29-1 and TRBJ2-7; TRBD2 matches 8 bases. Trimming cost V 2 bases and J 2 bases; bases outside gene matches: 2. The CDR3 extends over 13 amino acids. Germline lookup yields CDR1 SQVTM and CDR2 ANQGSEA. The CDR3 nucleotides read TGCAGCGTTGAATCGACTAGCGCCTACGAGCAGTACTTC. It encodes CSVESTSAYEQYF.

Many counts were recorded for this clonotype. The chain is built from TRBV2 and TRBJ2-5; D gene unclear. This CDR3 has 12 residues. Germline values: CDR1 SNHLY, CDR2 FYNNEI. V gave up 1 base and J gave up 2 bases, with 2 bases separating them. Here the CDR3 DNA reads TGTGCCAGCAGTGAAGTACAAGAGACCCAGTACTTC. It specifies CASSEVQETQYF. Using reference TRBV2 and TRBJ2-5 for the parts outside the CDR3, the full variable domain is EPEVTQTPSHQVTQMGQEVILRCVPISNHLYFYWYRQILGQKVEFLVSFYNNEISEKSEIFDDQFSVERPDGSNFTLKIRSTKLEDSAMYFCASSEVQETQYFGPGTRLLVL.

This clonotype turned up a few times. The chain has TRBV28 and TRBJ2-1; TRBD2 matches 10 bases. The CDR3 contains 18 residues. After removal of 6 bases from V and 5 bases from J, the junction contained 16 bases not matched to a gene. The germline gives CDR1 MDHEN, CDR2 SYDVKM. The CDR3 nucleotides read TGTGCCAGCAGCTCGCCAGGGCTAGCGGGAGATTTTAACAATGAGCAGTTCTTC. This encodes CASSSPGLAGDFNNEQFF.

The sample holds a few counts of this clonotype. The chain links TRBV19 to TRBJ2-2; possible D gene TRBD2, 6 bases. The V and J ends lost 0 bases and 2 bases respectively, with 22 bases between them. Germline V gene sequence: CDR1 LNHDA, CDR2 SQIVND (reference sequence). CDR3 length: 20 residues. Written as DNA, the CDR3 is TGTGCCAGTAGTATAGACGGTACCCGGTGGGGGACTGTTAACACCGGGGAGCTGTTTTTT. Amino acid sequence: CASSIDGTRWGTVNTGELFF.

V gene TRBV3-1 combines with J gene TRBJ2-7; D is undetermined. Looked up from germline, CDR1 is LGHDT and CDR2 is YNNKEL (reference sequence). The V end was cut by 1 base, the J end by 2 bases, with 6 bases between. The CDR3 runs 13 residues. CDR3 nucleotide sequence: TGTGCCAGCAGCCAAGTACAAACCTACGAGCAGTACTTC. It yields the protein CASSQVQTYEQYF.

Note on this clonotype: One end of the junction fails to match germline, which may point to a read error. This sequence joins TRBV11-2 and TRBJ2-7; tentatively, D is TRBD1 (7 bases). The CDR3 has 14 amino acids. Germline V gene data show CDR1 as SGHAT and CDR2 as FQNNGV. CDR3 coding DNA: TGTGCCAGCAGCTCGCGGTCCCAGGGGGGCGAGCAGTGCTTC. Its translation: CASSSRSQGGEQCF.

The count of this clonotype is one. The chain has TRBV7-9 and TRBJ2-7, with 7 nucleotides matching TRBD1. This CDR3 has 16 residues. V gave up 2 bases and J gave up 4 bases; unmatched junction bases: 11. Germline CDR1 reads SEHNR; CDR2 reads FQNEAQ (reference sequence). Written as DNA, the CDR3 is TGTGCCAGCAGCTTAAATCAGGGGGTACACGGTTACGAGCAGTACTTC. It codes for CASSLNQGVHGYEQYF.

In this sample, this clonotype turned up many times. J is TRBJ2-2 and V is TRBV2; TRBD1 agrees at 10 bases. The CDR3 spans 15 residues. CDR1 SNHLY and CDR2 FYNNEI come from the germline V gene. Germline trimming cut 10 bases from V and 4 bases from J; bases unmatched to any gene: 9. The CDR3 protein is CATQTGGTGTGELFF. In DNA, the CDR3 is TGTGCCACCCAGACAGGGGGCACTGGCACCGGGGAGCTGTTTTTT.

The rearrangement links TRBV28 to TRBJ1-6, with a possible D match to TRBD1 (5 bases). V gave up 3 bases and J gave up 6 bases, with 6 bases separating them. CDR3 length: 13 residues. Germline CDR1 MDHEN, CDR2 SYDVKM. CDR3 nucleotide sequence: TGTGCCAGCAGTTTCGGGGGTAATTCACCCCTCCACTTT. Translation: CASSFGGNSPLHF.

In this sample, this clonotype turned up a few times. The genes are TRBV24-1 and TRBJ2-1, with 8 bases identical to TRBD2. The junction had 18 bases not matched to a gene; V was cut back by 4 bases and J by 8 bases. Per the germline V gene, CDR1 is KGHDR and CDR2 is SFDVKD. The CDR3 extends over 18 amino acids. This CDR3 is CATSDLPPGTRGEDEQFF. The CDR3 DNA follows: TGTGCCACCAGTGACTTGCCGCCGGGGACTAGGGGAGAGGATGAGCAGTTCTTC.

This clonotype was recorded a few times. The CDR3: CAWETGTYVLTF. The CDR3 DNA reads TGTGCCTGGGAGACCGGGACCTACGTCCTGACTTTC. The chain employs TRBV30 and TRBJ2-6; either TRBD1 or TRBD2 may fit D (5 bases each). The germline V gene encodes CDR1 GTSNPN and CDR2 SVGIG (reference sequence). The V and J ends lost 5 bases and 11 bases respectively, with 13 bases between them. This CDR3 comprises 12 residues.

There are a few counts of this clonotype. The chain carries TRBV7-2 and TRBJ2-5; 8 bases agree with TRBD2. The V and J ends lost 2 bases and 5 bases, in that order; junction bases with no gene match: 10. CDR3 length: 16 residues. The germline CDR1 and CDR2 sequences are SGHTA and FQGNSA. The CDR3 DNA is TGTGCCAGCAGCTTACTAGGAGGAGCGGGAGAGGAGACCCAGTACTTC. This gives the protein CASSLLGGAGEETQYF.

V gene TRBV13 combines with J gene TRBJ1-1; unclear D gene. This CDR3 has 15 amino acids. V was cut by 0 bases and J by 0 bases, with 8 bases left in between. Germline loops: CDR1 PRHDT, CDR2 FYEKMQ (reference sequence). CDR3 DNA sequence: TGTGCCAGCAGCTTAGGGAAGGTCTTGAACACTGAAGCTTTCTTT. Translating gives CASSLGKVLNTEAFF.

In its sample, this clonotype was seen a few times. J is TRBJ2-7 and V is TRBV18; D gene uncertain. CDR1 and CDR2 (germline): KGHSH, LQKENI. The CDR3 has 14 residues. V was shortened by 3 bases and J by 2 bases, with 11 bases between the two germline ends. CDR3 nucleotide sequence: TGTGCCAGCTCACCCGGTTATACTACCTACGAGCAGTACTTC. It is translated as CASSPGYTTYEQYF.

The table lists this clonotype with many counts. The genes are TRBV6-1 and TRBJ1-6; TRBD1 matches 9 bases. The junction had 4 bases not matched to a gene; V was cut back by 1 base and J by 9 bases. CDR3 length: 15 residues. Germline V gene data show CDR1 as MNHNS and CDR2 as SASEGT. The CDR3 coding sequence is TGTGCCAGCAGTGAAGAGACAGGGGGATTTTCACCCCTCCACTTT. Translated: CASSEETGGFSPLHF.

This clonotype occurred a few times. The chain couples TRBV20-1 to TRBJ1-2; D gene uncertain. Germline CDR1 DFQATT, CDR2 SNEGSKA (reference sequence). The V and J ends lost 6 bases and 4 bases respectively, with 15 bases between them. This CDR3 contains 13 residues. The CDR3 nucleotides read TGCAGTGCCGACCGGGGTACATCCTATGGCTACACCTTC. This gives the protein CSADRGTSYGYTF.

This clonotype was picked up many times. The chain has TRBV9 and TRBJ2-5; no definite D call. Trimming took off 4 bases at V and 7 bases at J, with 17 bases between the two ends. Per germline, CDR1 SGDLS and CDR2 YYNGEE. The CDR3 length is 14 residues. In DNA form, the CDR3 reads TGTGCCAGCAGCCCAAGGCAGGCCTCTGGGACCCAGTACTTC. As protein: CASSPRQASGTQYF.